This T cell receptor beta chain is drawn from a study of regulatory T cells in long-lasting Graves disease. Study-wide results and limits: TRBV28 was favored in persistent disease, as were TRBJ1-2 and TRBJ2-5. Lower TCR diversity was seen in persistent Graves' patients than in newly diagnosed ones.

V shed 2 bases and J shed 0 bases, with 6 bases lying between them. The CDR3 is 13 residues long. Germline lookup yields CDR1 DFQATT and CDR2 SNEGSKA (reference sequence). Arm-PCR of CDR3 regions with iRepertoire HTBI primers generated TCR beta libraries. TCRdb redid the calling of the multiplex PCR reads with MiXCR, one entry per CDR3 protein. The sample has about 540,000 distinct CDR3 sequences, 13% seen once. Indicated time point: newly diagnosed GD, antithyroid drugs for less than 3 months. The TCR library was made from RNA that had been extracted from PBMCs in TRIzol. An endocrinology department located in Xi'an, China, was where the patients came from. Many counts were recorded for this clonotype. Its antigen remains unidentified. Another study also made use of these data, one on T cells in Graves' hyperthyroidism and ophthalmopathy.

The TCR was taken from a man younger than 45 with Graves disease. The rearrangement uses TRBV20-1 and TRBJ2-3, with D unresolved. Source: peripheral blood mononuclear cells (PBMCs), taken at new diagnosis, from a patient treated with antithyroid drugs. The CDR3 DNA follows: TGCAGTGCTAGACTCGGGAGCACAGATACGCAGTATTTT. Protein: CSARLGSTDTQYF.